By share, the clone carrying this TCR beta chain ranks as medium-sized (0.01 to 0.1%). Its antigen is undetermined. Only in-frame clones appear in the TCRdb table, and some are missing; sequencing was by immunoSEQ multiplex PCR. The repertoire holds some 6,300 clones, 60% to 80% seen once, with over 35% in the top ten. The CDR3 contains 15 residues. V lost 8 bases and J 1 base, leaving 14 bases between the germline ends. From germline, CDR1 is MDHEN and CDR2 SYDVKM. The entry originates in a study of T cell clonotyping in hematopoietic cell transplantation. Study findings and constraints: After transplant, recipient diversity fell while pathologically expanded clonotypes grew through day 180. Higher Inverse Simpson Index values in graft donor and pretransplant recipient predicted broader posttransplant TCR diversity. CD4 and CD8 repertoire contributions could not be separated without sorting.

V usage is TRBV28 and J usage is TRBJ2-2; no clear D. This sequence was found in a male patient aged 70-79 years who had an allogeneic stem cell transplant from an unrelated donor, so T cells may come from the graft donor. Some clones in this sample may be carry-over from other donors' samples. This specimen was peripheral blood mononuclear cells, taken 180 days after allogeneic stem cell transplant. DNA of the CDR3: TGTGCCAGCGCCCCGACTCAGGAGAACACCGGGGAGCTGTTTTTT. It encodes CASAPTQENTGELFF.